These T cell receptor beta chains were read from a single sample in a study of a mutant IDH1 vaccine in newly diagnosed glioma. Antigen specificity for these receptors is unknown. The table came from immunoSEQ multiplex PCR; TCRdb's copy has only in-frame clones and leaves some out. In the table there are about 84,000 clones, around four fifths of which are singletons. The sample in question was PBMCs, obtained from a glioma patient whose treatment included an IDH1 peptide vaccine. Every receptor here comes from a man aged 40-49 years with glioma. CDR3s include the opening cysteine and the closing phenylalanine or tryptophan.

v_call,cdr3_aa
TRBV19,CASSPREEETQYF
TRBV7-2,CASSSPDYYEQYF
TRBV7-2,CASSVIQGADTQYF
TRBV29-1,CSVSGLAGVSEQYF
TRBV5-1,CASSRTSGDYNEQFF
TRBV27,CASKGPLEQYF
TRBV9,CASSVKALGGDEQFF
TRBV11-2,CASSQVRGRSVEQYF
TRBV6-1,CASRGTANYGYTF
TRBV19,CASSLGLANEKLFF
TRBV9,CASSVASGGRETQYF
TRBV7-2,CASSYSPSGYEQYF
TRBV9,CASSVGGTSGAYEQYF
TRBV18,CASSPPPGQGAHEQYF
TRBV4-2,CASSPGGVRYEQYF
TRBV12-5,CASGLNQGATFYNEQFF
TRBV30,CAWSAGQGGSEQYF
TRBV5-1,CASSLGGQGAYEQYF
TRBV2,CASSGGTVNEQFF
TRBV9,CASSVVGGGSYGYTF
TRBV7-9,CASSLGLAGDTDTQYF
TRBV5-5,CASSFTGGSYEQYF
TRBV14,CASSSTRGWGTQYF
TRBV7-9,CASSLRPDSYEQYF
TRBV7-2,CASSPTLRTGELFF
TRBV28,CASRPSPAAYEQYF
TRBV6-5,CASSYSNTFDAEAFF
TRBV29-1,CSAATGHSYEQYF
TRBV19,CASSINGGGSSTDTQYF
TRBV6-1,CASSAIYEQYF
TRBV5-4,CASSAGLAGPSYEQYF
TRBV5-1,CASSEGSSGNTIYF
TRBV30,CAWSSGFSYNSPLHF
TRBV7-2,CASGGANYGYTF
TRBV10-3,CAIRAGDEQFF
TRBV27,CASSPYPGLAGVGTDTQYF
TRBV2,CASSRGLPEAFF
TRBV11-2,CASNFLGVRETQYF
TRBV5-5,CASSLVPAGWAGDQYF
TRBV6-5,CASSERRIYEQYF
TRBV6-1,CASSELEGNEQFF
TRBV7-2,CASSLYQGSYGYTF
TRBV7-2,CASSLGVGTSGTDTQYF
TRBV28,CASSRTGGASYEQYF
TRBV27,CASSSRQGRDEQFF
TRBV5-4,CASSFWGRYYEQYF
TRBV19,CASDGGVRGYTF
TRBV27,CASRSRGQLSEAFF
TRBV5-6,CASSLAGIGYEQYF
TRBV5-1,CASSIGTGGYEQFF
TRBV5-4,CASSLRIAGAGELFF
TRBV6-5,CASSGQSSYEQYF
TRBV30,CAWTRDNGPEQYF
TRBV5-6,CASSPGRGSLDYGYTF
TRBV7-6,CASSTTGVTGELFF
TRBV5-6,CASSLTLTGEKLFF
TRBV6-1,CASRIAGGVYEQYF
TRBV2,CASSLVRGRTEAFF
TRBV4-2,CASSQGAEGTVQETQYF